These T cell receptor beta chains were read from a single sample in a study of CD8+ T cells in alopecia areata. This table comes from immunoSEQ multiplex PCR, and its TCRdb copy is limited to in-frame clones, with some not included. The profile shows approximately 210,000 clones, 40% to 45% of them singletons. The sample in question was CD4+ T cells sorted from blood, obtained at roughly week 36, from a patient treated with tofacitinib. These receptors all come from a human donor with alopecia areata. CDR3s include the opening cysteine and the closing phenylalanine or tryptophan. D genes are given only for firm matches. Where a row states a size, it is once, few, many or the class of an expanded clone; other rows omit it.

d_gene	v_gene	abundance	j_gene	CDR3aa	CDR3nt
.	TRBV5-1	.	TRBJ2-3	CASSPRPGSPGDTQYF	TGCGCCAGCAGCCCCCGACCCGGGTCTCCAGGCGATACGCAGTATTTT
.	TRBV9	.	TRBJ2-7	CASRDRNYEQYF	TGTGCCAGCCGAGACAGAAATTACGAGCAGTACTTC
TRBD2	TRBV7-3	.	TRBJ2-1	CASSLSSGRGHEQFF	TGTGCCAGCAGCCTCTCTAGCGGGAGGGGCCATGAGCAGTTCTTC
.	TRBV18	.	TRBJ2-5	CASSPPIQVRQETQYF	TGTGCCAGCTCACCACCGATTCAAGTCCGCCAAGAGACCCAGTACTTC
.	TRBV29-1	.	TRBJ1-3	CSAKNVNSGNTIYF	TGCAGCGCGAAGAATGTGAATTCTGGAAACACCATATATTTT
.	TRBV9	.	TRBJ2-1	CASSAPDRPLKNEQFF	TGTGCCAGCAGCGCCCCAGACAGACCCCTTAAGAATGAGCAGTTCTTC
TRBD2	TRBV4-2	few	TRBJ2-1	CASSQVSGGYNEQFF	TGTGCCAGCAGCCAAGTAAGCGGGGGCTACAATGAGCAGTTCTTC
TRBD2	TRBV11-2	.	TRBJ2-7	CASSFLRAGVLYEQYF	TGTGCCAGCAGCTTCTTAAGAGCGGGAGTCCTCTACGAGCAGTACTTC
.	TRBV29-1	.	TRBJ2-2	CSGGNTGELFF	TGCAGCGGGGGGAACACCGGGGAGCTGTTTTTT
.	TRBV7-8	.	TRBJ2-1	CASNRENSYNEQFF	TGTGCCAGCAACCGGGAGAACTCCTACAATGAGCAGTTCTTC
.	TRBV2	.	TRBJ2-3	CASRDHGTDTQYF	TGTGCCAGCAGGGACCATGGGACAGATACGCAGTATTTT